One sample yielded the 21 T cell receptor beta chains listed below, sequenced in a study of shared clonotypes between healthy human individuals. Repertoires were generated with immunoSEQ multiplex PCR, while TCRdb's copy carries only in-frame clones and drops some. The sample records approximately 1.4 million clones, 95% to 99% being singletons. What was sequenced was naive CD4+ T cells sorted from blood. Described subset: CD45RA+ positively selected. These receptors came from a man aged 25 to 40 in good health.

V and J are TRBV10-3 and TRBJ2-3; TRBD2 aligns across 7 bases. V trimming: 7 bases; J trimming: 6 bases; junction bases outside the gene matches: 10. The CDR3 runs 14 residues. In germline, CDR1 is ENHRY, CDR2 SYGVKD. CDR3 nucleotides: TGTGCCATCAAATCCAGCGGGATGGCGGATACGCAGTATTTT. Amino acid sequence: CAIKSSGMADTQYF.

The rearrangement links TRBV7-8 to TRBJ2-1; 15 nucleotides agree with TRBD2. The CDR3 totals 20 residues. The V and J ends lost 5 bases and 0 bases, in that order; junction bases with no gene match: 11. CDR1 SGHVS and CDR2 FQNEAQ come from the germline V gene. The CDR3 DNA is TGTGCCAGCAGCCAAATACCGGGACTAGCGGGAGGTCCCTCCTACAATGAGCAGTTCTTC. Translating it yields CASSQIPGLAGGPSYNEQFF. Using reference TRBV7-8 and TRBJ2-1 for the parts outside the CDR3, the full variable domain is GAGVSQSPRYKVAKRGQDVALRCDPISGHVSLFWYQQALGQGPEFLTYFQNEAQLDKSGLPSDRFFAERPEGSVSTLKIQRTQQEDSAVYLCASSQIPGLAGGPSYNEQFFGPGTRLTVL.

The CDR3 loop is CAISEGQSYTEAFF. CDR3 in DNA: TGTGCCATCAGTGAAGGCCAGTCCTACACTGAAGCTTTCTTT. J is TRBJ1-1 and V is TRBV10-3; D is unresolved. Germline loops: CDR1 ENHRY, CDR2 SYGVKD. The CDR3 is 14 amino acids. V gave up 3 bases and J gave up 3 bases, with 11 bases separating them.

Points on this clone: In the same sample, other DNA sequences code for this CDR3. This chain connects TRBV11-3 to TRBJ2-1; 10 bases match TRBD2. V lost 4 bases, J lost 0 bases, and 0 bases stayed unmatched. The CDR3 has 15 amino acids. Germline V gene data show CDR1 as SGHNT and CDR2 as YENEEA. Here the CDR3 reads CASSSSGSSYNEQFF. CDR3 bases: TGTGCCAGCAGCTCTAGCGGGAGCTCCTACAATGAGCAGTTCTTC.

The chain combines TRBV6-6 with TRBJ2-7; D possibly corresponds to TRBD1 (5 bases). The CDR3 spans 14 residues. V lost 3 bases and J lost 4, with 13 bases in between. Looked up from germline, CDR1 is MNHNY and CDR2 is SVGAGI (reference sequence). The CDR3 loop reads CASSYSAGIYEQYF. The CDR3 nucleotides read TGTGCCAGCAGTTATTCCGCAGGGATATACGAGCAGTACTTC.

CDR3 sequence: CATSRDGGQNTEAFF. The CDR3 coding sequence is TGTGCCACCAGCAGAGATGGAGGGCAGAACACTGAAGCTTTCTTT. V gene TRBV15 combines with J gene TRBJ1-1; no clear D. The CDR3 is 15 amino acids. The germline V gene has CDR1 LNHNV and CDR2 YYDKDF (reference sequence). The ends were cut back, 0 bases at V and 1 base at J, with 9 bases in the middle.

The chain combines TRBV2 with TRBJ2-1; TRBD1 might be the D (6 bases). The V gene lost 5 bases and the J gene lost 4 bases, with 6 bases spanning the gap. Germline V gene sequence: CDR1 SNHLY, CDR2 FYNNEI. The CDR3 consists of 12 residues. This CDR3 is CASSTGYNEQFF. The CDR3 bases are TGTGCCAGCAGTACAGGGTACAATGAGCAGTTCTTC.

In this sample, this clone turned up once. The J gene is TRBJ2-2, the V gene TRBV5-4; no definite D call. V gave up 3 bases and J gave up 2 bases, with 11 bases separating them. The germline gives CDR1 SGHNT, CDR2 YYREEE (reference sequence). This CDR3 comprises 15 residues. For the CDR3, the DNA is TGTGCCAGCAGCTACCGGGCCATTAACACCGGGGAGCTGTTTTTT. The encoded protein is CASSYRAINTGELFF.

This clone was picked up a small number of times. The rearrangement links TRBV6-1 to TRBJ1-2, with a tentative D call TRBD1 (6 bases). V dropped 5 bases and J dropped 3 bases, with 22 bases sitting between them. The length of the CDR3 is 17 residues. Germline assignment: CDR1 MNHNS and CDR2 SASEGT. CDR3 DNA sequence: TGTGCCAGCAGTAAAGGGGGTATCGGTGGGAACTACTATGGCTACACCTTC. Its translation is CASSKGGIGGNYYGYTF.

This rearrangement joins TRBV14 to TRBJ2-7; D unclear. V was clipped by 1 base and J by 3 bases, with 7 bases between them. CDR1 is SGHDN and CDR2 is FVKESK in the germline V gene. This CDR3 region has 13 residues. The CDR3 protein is CASSQVRNYEQYF. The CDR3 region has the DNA TGTGCCAGCAGCCAAGTCAGGAACTACGAGCAGTACTTC. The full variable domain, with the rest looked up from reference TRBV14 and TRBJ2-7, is EAGVTQFPSHSVIEKGQTVTLRCDPISGHDNLYWYRRVMGKEIKFLLHFVKESKQDESGMPNNRFLAERTGGTYSTLKVQPAELEDSGVYFCASSQVRNYEQYFGPGTRLTVT.

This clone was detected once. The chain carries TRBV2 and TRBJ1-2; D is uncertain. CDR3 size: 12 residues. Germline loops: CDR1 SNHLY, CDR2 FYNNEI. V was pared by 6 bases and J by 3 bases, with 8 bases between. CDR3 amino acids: CASSGIHYGYTF. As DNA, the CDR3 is TGTGCCAGCAGCGGGATTCACTATGGCTACACCTTC.

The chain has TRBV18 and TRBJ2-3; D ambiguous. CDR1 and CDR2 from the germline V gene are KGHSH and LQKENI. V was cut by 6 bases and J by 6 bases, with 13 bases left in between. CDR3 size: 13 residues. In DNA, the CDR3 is TGTGCCAGCTCCGCAGAAGGAGAGGATACGCAGTATTTT. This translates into CASSAEGEDTQYF.

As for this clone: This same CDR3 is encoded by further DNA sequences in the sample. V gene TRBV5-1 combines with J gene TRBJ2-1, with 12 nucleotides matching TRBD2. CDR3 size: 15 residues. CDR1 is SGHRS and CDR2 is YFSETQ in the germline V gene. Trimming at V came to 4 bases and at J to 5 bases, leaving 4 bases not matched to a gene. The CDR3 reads CASSPGLAGNNEQFF. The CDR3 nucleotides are TGCGCCAGCAGCCCTGGACTAGCGGGAAACAATGAGCAGTTCTTC.

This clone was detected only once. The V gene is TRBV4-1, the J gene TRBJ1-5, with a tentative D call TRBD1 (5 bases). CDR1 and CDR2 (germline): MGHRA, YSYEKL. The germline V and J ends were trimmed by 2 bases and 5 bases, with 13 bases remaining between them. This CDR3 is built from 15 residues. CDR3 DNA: TGCGCCAGCAGCCAACAGGGATTTGACGATCAGCCCCAGCATTTT. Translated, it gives CASSQQGFDDQPQHF.

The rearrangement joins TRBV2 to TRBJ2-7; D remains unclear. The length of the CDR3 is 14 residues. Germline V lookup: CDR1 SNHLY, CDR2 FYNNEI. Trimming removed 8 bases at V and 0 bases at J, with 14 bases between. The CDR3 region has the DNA TGTGCCAGCCTGCCTGCTCGTAGCTCCTACGAGCAGTACTTC. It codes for CASLPARSSYEQYF.

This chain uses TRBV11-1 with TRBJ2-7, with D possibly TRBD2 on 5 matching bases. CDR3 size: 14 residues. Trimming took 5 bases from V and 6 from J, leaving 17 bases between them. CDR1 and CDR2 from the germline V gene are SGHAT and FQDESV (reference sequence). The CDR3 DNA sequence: TGTGCCAGCAGCGCTCCGGGATCCCTTCTCGAGCAGTACTTC. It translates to CASSAPGSLLEQYF.

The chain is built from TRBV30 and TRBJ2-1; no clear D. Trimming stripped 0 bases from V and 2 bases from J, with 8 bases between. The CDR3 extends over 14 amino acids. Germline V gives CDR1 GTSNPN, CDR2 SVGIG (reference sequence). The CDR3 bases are TGTGCCTGGAGTGTGGGCCGTGCCTACAATGAGCAGTTCTTC. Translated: CAWSVGRAYNEQFF.

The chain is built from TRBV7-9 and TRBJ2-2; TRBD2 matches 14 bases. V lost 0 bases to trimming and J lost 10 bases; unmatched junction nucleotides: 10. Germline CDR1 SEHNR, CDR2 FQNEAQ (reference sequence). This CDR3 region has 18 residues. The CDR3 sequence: CASSLAHGGTSGSLELFF. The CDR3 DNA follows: TGTGCCAGCAGCTTAGCCCACGGAGGGACTAGCGGGAGCTTGGAGCTGTTTTTT.

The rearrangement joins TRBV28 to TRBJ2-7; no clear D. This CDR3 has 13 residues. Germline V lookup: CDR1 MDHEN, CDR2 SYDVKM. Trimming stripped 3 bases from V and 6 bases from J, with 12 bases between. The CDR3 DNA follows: TGTGCCAGCAGTTTGGGAAGGGCCCCCGAGCAGTACTTC. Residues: CASSLGRAPEQYF.

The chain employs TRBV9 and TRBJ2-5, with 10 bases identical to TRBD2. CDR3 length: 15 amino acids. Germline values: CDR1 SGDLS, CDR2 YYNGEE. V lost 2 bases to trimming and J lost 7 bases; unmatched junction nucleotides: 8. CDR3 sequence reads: CASSVQAGGLGTQYF. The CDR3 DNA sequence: TGTGCCAGCAGCGTTCAAGCGGGAGGGCTGGGGACCCAGTACTTC.

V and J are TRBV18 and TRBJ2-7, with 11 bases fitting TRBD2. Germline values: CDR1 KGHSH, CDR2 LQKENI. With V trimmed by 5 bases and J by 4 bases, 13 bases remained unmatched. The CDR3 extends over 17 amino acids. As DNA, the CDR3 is TGTGCCAGCTCAGAAATCCTCTCAACTAGCGGGAGATACGAGCAGTACTTC. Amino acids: CASSEILSTSGRYEQYF.